What follows are 15 T cell receptor beta chains derived from one specimen sequenced in a study of cytomegalovirus exposure and HLA in healthy donors. The method was immunoSEQ multiplex PCR; TCRdb's version includes in-frame clones alone and lacks a portion of them. This sample has under 200,000 clones; around nine tenths occur once, and the top ten carry under 4.5%. Sequenced material: PBMCs. The receptors here all came from a man between 18 and 29 years old in good health and CMV-seropositive.

V and J are TRBV5-1 and TRBJ2-7; 8 nucleotides line up with TRBD2. The length of the CDR3 is 16 residues. The germline V gene encodes CDR1 SGHRS and CDR2 YFSETQ. V gave up 4 bases and J gave up 5 bases; unmatched junction bases: 14. In DNA form, the CDR3 reads TGCGCCAGCAGCCCTTCATCACCGGGACTAGGGAACGAGCAGTACTTC. Protein product: CASSPSSPGLGNEQYF.

This chain uses TRBV11-1 with TRBJ2-1; the match to TRBD2 covers 9 bases. Per the germline V gene, CDR1 is SGHAT and CDR2 is FQDESV (reference sequence). J gave up 0 bases and V 3 bases, and 3 bases lay outside the gene matches. CDR3 length equals 16 residues. CDR3 bases: TGTGCCAGCAGCTTTAATAGCGGGGGCTCCTACAATGAGCAGTTCTTC. It encodes CASSFNSGGSYNEQFF.

This clone was seen a few times. The chain links TRBV5-1 to TRBJ2-5; 9 bases align to TRBD2. CDR3 length equals 17 residues. V dropped 4 bases and J dropped 1; count of bases not matched to a gene: 11. Germline V gene data show CDR1 as SGHRS and CDR2 as YFSETQ. Here the CDR3 reads CASSATLSGRPQETQYF. The CDR3 DNA reads as TGCGCCAGCAGCGCCACCCTTAGCGGGAGACCCCAAGAGACCCAGTACTTC.

This chain joins TRBV18 and TRBJ1-4; D gene ambiguous. This CDR3 is 14 amino acids long. Germline CDR1 is KGHSH and CDR2 is LQKENI. With 2 bases removed from V and 6 bases from J, the gap between germline ends came to 10 bases. The CDR3 protein is CASSPSFQDEKLFF. CDR3 nucleotides: TGTGCCAGCTCACCAAGTTTCCAGGATGAAAAACTGTTTTTT.

The CDR3: CASSQEGRGYEQYF. CDR3 DNA sequence: TGCGCCAGCAGCCAAGAGGGGAGGGGTTACGAGCAGTACTTC. This chain joins TRBV4-1 and TRBJ2-7; TRBD2 matches 7 bases. With V trimmed by 0 bases and J by 4 bases, 3 bases remained unmatched. The CDR3 sequence is 14 residues long. The germline CDR1 and CDR2 sequences are MGHRA and YSYEKL.

The J gene is TRBJ2-3, the V gene TRBV27; D is perhaps TRBD2 (6 bases). Looked up from germline, CDR1 is MNHEY and CDR2 is SMNVEV (reference sequence). Trimming took off 5 bases at V and 2 bases at J, with 14 bases between the two ends. The CDR3 is made up of 15 amino acids. CDR3 protein: CASSLEGGFTDTQYF. CDR3 coding DNA: TGTGCCAGCAGTCTTGAGGGAGGATTCACAGATACGCAGTATTTT.

J is TRBJ2-1 and V is TRBV4-1; perhaps TRBD2 as D (6 bases). CDR1 and CDR2 (germline): MGHRA, YSYEKL. The ends were cut back, 0 bases at V and 5 bases at J, with 11 bases in the middle. The CDR3 has 15 amino acids. CDR3: CASSQDIAAHNEQFF. The CDR3 nucleotides read TGCGCCAGCAGCCAAGATATAGCGGCCCACAATGAGCAGTTCTTC.

V gene TRBV6-5 combines with J gene TRBJ1-5; D gene unclear. Germline CDR1 reads MNHEY; CDR2 reads SVGAGI. Trimming shortened V by 2 bases and J by 7 bases, and 9 bases separated the two germline ends. The CDR3 is 13 residues long. The CDR3 here is CASSYLHGQPQHF. The CDR3 nucleotides read TGTGCCAGCAGTTACCTTCACGGGCAGCCCCAGCATTTT.

The CDR3 bases are TGTGCCACCAGCAGAGGGGCTAGCGACAATGAGCAGTTCTTC. This encodes CATSRGASDNEQFF. The chain couples TRBV15 to TRBJ2-1; perhaps TRBD2 as D (6 bases). CDR1 is LNHNV, CDR2 YYDKDF, per germline (reference sequence). This CDR3 is built from 14 residues. V dropped 1 base and J dropped 5 bases, with 9 bases sitting between them. The entire variable domain, with the rest obtained from reference TRBV15 and TRBJ2-1, is as follows: DAMVIQNPRYQVTQFGKPVTLSCSQTLNHNVMYWYQQKSSQAPKLLFHYYDKDFNNEADTPDNFQSRRPNTSFCFLDIRSPGLGDTAMYLCATSRGASDNEQFFGPGTRLTVL.

The genes are TRBV19 and TRBJ2-7; TRBD1 agrees at 7 bases. Losses at the gene ends were 1 base for V and 1 base for J; bases not matched to a gene: 7. The CDR3 is made up of 16 amino acids. Germline CDR1 reads LNHDA; CDR2 reads SQIVND (reference sequence). CDR3 region: CASSIGQGELSYEQYF. Written as DNA, the CDR3 is TGTGCCAGTAGTATAGGACAGGGAGAACTTTCCTACGAGCAGTACTTC.

V and J are TRBV5-6 and TRBJ2-2; 9 bases align to TRBD2. Losses at the gene ends were 3 bases for V and 5 bases for J; bases not matched to a gene: 2. This CDR3 contains 14 residues. Germline V gene data show CDR1 as SGHDT and CDR2 as YYEEEE. The CDR3 DNA follows: TGTGCCAGCAGCTACACTAGCGGGACCGGGGAGCTGTTTTTT. Its translation is CASSYTSGTGELFF.

V is TRBV28 and J is TRBJ1-2; 7 bases are shared with TRBD1. The CDR3 contains 14 residues. After removal of 4 bases from V and 7 bases from J, the junction contained 9 bases not matched to a gene. Germline loops: CDR1 MDHEN, CDR2 SYDVKM. CDR3 sequence: CASSYPDRVGGYTF. In nucleotides, the CDR3 is TGTGCCAGCAGTTACCCCGACAGGGTAGGTGGCTACACCTTC.

The genes are TRBV7-6 and TRBJ2-7; 7 bases agree with TRBD1. Trimming removed 5 bases from V and 2 bases from J; junction bases left unmatched: 6. Germline V lookup: CDR1 SGHVS, CDR2 FNYEAQ. CDR3 length equals 14 residues. The CDR3, as DNA: TGTGCCAGCAGCAGGGGGCAGATTGCCTACGAGCAGTACTTC. Its protein is CASSRGQIAYEQYF.

V and J are TRBV5-6 and TRBJ2-2; 7 positions match TRBD1. The CDR3 spans 15 residues. The trim removed 3 bases at V and 4 bases at J, leaving 6 bases unmatched. Germline V gene sequence: CDR1 SGHDT, CDR2 YYEEEE. The CDR3 bases are TGTGCCAGCAGCTCCGGGACAGCCAGCACCGGGGAGCTGTTTTTT. Protein sequence: CASSSGTASTGELFF.

The V gene is TRBV15, the J gene TRBJ2-1, with TRBD2 identical over 10 bases. The CDR3 length is 16 residues. From germline, CDR1 is LNHNV and CDR2 YYDKDF (reference sequence). The V gene end was trimmed by 0 bases and the J gene end by 6 bases; junction bases not matched to a gene: 5. The CDR3 here is CATSRDQAGGANEQFF. In nucleotides, the CDR3 is TGTGCCACCAGCAGAGATCAAGCGGGAGGGGCCAATGAGCAGTTCTTC.